This TCR beta chain was identified in a study of regulatory T cells in long-lasting Graves disease. Study results and limitations: TRBV28, TRBJ1-2 and TRBJ2-5 were favored in persistent disease. Comparison showed that persistent patients shared more public clonotypes (around 3,000) than new patients (966).

The time point is: newly diagnosed GD, antithyroid drugs for less than 3 months. RNA isolated from PBMCs was used to make the TCR library. Per American Thyroid Association guidelines, Graves' disease was diagnosed. This clonotype was counted many times. Its matching antigen is unknown. According to the study, TCR beta libraries were built with iRepertoire HTBI primers and CDR3-region Arm-PCR. TCRdb ran MiXCR on the multiplex PCR reads and lists one entry per CDR3 protein. The sample has about 300,000 distinct CDR3 sequences, over 15% seen once. Germline CDR1 MGHDK, CDR2 SYGVNS. CDR3 length equals 14 residues. Trimming cost V 4 bases and J 2 bases, with 11 bases left between them.

The rearrangement links TRBV25-1 to TRBJ1-1, with no clear D. Sequenced here: peripheral blood mononuclear cells (PBMCs), sampled at new diagnosis, from a patient treated with antithyroid drugs. The clonotype was recovered from a female donor with Graves disease. The CDR3 coding sequence is TGTGCCAGCAGTGCGGACGGGAAAAACACTGAAGCTTTCTTT. Encoded protein: CASSADGKNTEAFF.